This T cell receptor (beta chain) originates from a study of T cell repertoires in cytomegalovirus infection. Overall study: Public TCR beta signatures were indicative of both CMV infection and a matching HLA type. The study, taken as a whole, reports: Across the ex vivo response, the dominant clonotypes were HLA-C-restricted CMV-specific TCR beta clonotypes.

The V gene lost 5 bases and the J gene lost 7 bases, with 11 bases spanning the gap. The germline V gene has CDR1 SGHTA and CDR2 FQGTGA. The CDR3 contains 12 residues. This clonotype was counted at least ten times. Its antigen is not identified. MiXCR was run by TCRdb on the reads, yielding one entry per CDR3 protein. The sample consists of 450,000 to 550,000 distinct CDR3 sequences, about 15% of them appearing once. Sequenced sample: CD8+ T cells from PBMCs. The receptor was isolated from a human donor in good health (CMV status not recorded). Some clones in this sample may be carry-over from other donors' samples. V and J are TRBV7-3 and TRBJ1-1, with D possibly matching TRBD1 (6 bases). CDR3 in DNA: TGTGCCAGCAGCGACGGACAGCTTGAAGCTTTCTTT. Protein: CASSDGQLEAFF.